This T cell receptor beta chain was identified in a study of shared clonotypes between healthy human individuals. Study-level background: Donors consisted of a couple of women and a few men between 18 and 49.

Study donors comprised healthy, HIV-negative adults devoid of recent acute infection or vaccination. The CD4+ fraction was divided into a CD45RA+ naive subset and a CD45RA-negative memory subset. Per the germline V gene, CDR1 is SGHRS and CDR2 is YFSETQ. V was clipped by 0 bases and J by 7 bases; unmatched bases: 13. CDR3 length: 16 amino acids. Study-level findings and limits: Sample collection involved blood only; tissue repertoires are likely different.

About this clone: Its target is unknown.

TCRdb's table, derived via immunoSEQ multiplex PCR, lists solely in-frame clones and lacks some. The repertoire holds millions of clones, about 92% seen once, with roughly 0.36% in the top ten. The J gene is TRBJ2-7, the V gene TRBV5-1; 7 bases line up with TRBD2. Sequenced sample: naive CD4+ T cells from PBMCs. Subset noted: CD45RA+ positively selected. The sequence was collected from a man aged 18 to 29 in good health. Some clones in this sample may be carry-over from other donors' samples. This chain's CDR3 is CASSLGLAGGSGEQYF. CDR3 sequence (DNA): TGCGCCAGCAGCTTGGGGTTAGCGGGTGGCAGTGGGGAGCAGTACTTC.